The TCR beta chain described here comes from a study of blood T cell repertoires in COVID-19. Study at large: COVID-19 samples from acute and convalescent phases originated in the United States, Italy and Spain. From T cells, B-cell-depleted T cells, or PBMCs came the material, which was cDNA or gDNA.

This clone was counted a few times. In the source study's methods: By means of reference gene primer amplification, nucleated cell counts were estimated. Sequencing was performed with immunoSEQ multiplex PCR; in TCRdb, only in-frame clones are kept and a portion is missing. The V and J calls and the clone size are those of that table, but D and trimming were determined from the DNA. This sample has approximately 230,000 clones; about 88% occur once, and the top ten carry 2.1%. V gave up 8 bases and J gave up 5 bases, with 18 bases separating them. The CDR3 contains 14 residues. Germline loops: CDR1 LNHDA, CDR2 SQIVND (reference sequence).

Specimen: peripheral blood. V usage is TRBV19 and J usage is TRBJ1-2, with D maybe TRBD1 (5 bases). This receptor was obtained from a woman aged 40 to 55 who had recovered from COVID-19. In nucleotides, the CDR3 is TGTGCCAGTTACCAGGGCGGTTCTGGGTATGGCTACACCTTC. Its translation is CASYQGGSGYGYTF.